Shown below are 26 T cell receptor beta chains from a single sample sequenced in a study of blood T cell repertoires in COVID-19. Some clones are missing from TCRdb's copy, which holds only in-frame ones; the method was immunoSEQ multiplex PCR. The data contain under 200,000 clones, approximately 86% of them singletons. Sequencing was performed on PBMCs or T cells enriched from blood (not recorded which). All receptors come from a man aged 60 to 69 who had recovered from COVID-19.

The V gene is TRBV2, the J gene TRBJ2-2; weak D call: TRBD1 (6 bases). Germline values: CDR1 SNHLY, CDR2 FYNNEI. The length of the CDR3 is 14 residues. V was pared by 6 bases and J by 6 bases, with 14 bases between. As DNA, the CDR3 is TGTGCCAGCAGATTTTCAGGGGCGTCCGGGGAGCTGTTTTTT. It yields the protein CASRFSGASGELFF.

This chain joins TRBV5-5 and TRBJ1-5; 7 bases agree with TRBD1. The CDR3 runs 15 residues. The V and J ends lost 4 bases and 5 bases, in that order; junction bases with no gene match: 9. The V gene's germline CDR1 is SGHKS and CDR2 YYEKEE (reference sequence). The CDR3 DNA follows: TGTGCCAGCAGCAGAGACAGGGAGGCCTATCAGCCCCAGCATTTT. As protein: CASSRDREAYQPQHF.

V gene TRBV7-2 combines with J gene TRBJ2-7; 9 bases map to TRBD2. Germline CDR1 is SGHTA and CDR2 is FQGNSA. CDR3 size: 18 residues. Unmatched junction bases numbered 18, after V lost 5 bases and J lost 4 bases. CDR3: CASSPLSSGIGPRYEQYF. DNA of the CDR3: TGTGCCAGCAGCCCACTGTCTAGCGGGATAGGCCCCCGGTACGAGCAGTACTTC.

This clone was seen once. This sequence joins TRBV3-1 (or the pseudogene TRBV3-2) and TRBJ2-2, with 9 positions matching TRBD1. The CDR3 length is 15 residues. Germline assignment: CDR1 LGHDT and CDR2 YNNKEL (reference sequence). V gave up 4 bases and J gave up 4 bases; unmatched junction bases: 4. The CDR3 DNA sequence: TGTGCCAGCAGCCCTCGGACAGGGGTCACCGGGGAGCTGTTTTTT. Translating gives CASSPRTGVTGELFF.

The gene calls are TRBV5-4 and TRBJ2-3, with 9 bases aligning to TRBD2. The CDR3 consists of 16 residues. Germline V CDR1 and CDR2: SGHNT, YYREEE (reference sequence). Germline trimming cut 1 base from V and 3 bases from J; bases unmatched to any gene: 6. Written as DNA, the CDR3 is TGTGCCAGCAGCTTGCAAGGCGGGGGGGGTACAGATACGCAGTATTTT. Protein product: CASSLQGGGGTDTQYF.

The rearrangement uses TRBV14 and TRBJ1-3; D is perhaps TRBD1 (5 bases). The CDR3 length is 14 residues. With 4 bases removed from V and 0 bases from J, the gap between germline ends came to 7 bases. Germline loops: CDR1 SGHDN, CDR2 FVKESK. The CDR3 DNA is TGTGCCAGCAGCCGTGACAGCTCTGGAAACACCATATATTTT. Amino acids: CASSRDSSGNTIYF.

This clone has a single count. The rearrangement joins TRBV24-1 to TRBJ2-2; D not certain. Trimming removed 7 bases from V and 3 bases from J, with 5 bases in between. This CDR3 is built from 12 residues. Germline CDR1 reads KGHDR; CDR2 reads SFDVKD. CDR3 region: CATSVYTGELFF. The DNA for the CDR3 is TGTGCCACCAGCGTTTACACCGGGGAGCTGTTTTTT.

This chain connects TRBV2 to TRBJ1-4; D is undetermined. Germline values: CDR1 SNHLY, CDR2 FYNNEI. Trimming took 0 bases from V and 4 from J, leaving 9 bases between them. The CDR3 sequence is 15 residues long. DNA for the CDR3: TGTGCCAGCAGTGAAGCAGGAGGCCTTAATGAAAAACTGTTTTTT. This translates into CASSEAGGLNEKLFF.

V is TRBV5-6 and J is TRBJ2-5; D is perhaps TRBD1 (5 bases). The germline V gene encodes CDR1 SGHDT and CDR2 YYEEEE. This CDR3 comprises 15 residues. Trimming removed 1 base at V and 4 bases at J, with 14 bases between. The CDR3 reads CASSLRQMSLETQYF. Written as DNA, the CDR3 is TGTGCCAGCAGCTTGCGACAGATGTCATTAGAGACCCAGTACTTC.

The CDR3 is CASSLPGTGDGYTF. The DNA of the CDR3 is TGTGCCAGCAGCTTACCAGGGACAGGGGACGGCTACACCTTC. The genes are TRBV7-3 and TRBJ1-2; 10 bases line up with TRBD1. The V gene end was trimmed by 2 bases and the J gene end by 8 bases; junction bases not matched to a gene: 5. CDR1 and CDR2 from the germline V gene are SGHTA and FQGTGA. There are 14 residues in the CDR3.

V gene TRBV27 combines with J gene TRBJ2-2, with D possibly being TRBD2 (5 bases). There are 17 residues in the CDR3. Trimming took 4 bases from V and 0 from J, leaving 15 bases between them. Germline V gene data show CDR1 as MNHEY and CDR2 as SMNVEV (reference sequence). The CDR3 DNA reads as TGTGCCAGCAGTTCCCCCCCTAGCCATTCGAACACCGGGGAGCTGTTTTTT. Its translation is CASSSPPSHSNTGELFF.

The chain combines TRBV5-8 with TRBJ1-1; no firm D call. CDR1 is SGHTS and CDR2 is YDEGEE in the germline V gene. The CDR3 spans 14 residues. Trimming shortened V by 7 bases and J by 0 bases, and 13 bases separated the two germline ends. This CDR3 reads CASWPTDMNTEAFF. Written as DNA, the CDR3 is TGTGCCAGCTGGCCGACCGACATGAACACTGAAGCTTTCTTT. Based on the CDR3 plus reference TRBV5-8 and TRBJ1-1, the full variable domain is EAGVTQSPTHLIKTRGQQATLRCSPISGHTSVYWYQQALGLGLQFLLWYDEGEERNRGNFPPRFSGRQFPNYSSELNVNALELEDSALYLCASWPTDMNTEAFFGQGTRLTVV.

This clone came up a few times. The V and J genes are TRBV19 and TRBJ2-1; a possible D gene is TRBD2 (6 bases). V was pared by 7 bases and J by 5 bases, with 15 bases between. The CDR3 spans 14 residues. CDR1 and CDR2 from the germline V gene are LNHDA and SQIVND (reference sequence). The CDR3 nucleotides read TGTGCCAGTAACGGGGGTACGGTCCACAATGAGCAGTTCTTC. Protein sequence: CASNGGTVHNEQFF.

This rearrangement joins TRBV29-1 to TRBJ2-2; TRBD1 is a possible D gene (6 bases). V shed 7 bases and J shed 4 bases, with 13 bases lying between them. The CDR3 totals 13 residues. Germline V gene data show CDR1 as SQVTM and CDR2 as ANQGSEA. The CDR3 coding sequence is TGCAGCGCCGGACAGTCGAGCACCGGGGAGCTGTTTTTT. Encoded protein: CSAGQSSTGELFF.

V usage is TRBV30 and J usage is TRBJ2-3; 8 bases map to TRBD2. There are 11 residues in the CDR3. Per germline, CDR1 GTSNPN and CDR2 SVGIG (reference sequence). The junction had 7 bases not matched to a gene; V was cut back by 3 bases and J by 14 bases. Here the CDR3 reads CAWSNGGGRYF. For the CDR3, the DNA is TGTGCCTGGAGCAACGGGGGGGGGAGGTATTTT.

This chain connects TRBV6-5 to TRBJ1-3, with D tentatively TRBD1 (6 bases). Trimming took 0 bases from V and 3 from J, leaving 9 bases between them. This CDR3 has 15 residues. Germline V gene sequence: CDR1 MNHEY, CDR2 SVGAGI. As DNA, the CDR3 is TGTGCCAGCAGTTACTCCACGACAGGTGGAAACACCATATATTTT. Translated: CASSYSTTGGNTIYF.

CDR3 sequence (DNA): TGTGCCAGCAGCTTGGGCGGGGGATGGGCGTACTTC. It codes for CASSLGGGWAYF. The V and J genes are TRBV5-6 and TRBJ2-7; 7 nucleotides match TRBD2. Germline CDR1 is SGHDT and CDR2 is YYEEEE. The CDR3 length is 12 residues. With V trimmed by 0 bases and J by 12 bases, 6 bases remained unmatched.

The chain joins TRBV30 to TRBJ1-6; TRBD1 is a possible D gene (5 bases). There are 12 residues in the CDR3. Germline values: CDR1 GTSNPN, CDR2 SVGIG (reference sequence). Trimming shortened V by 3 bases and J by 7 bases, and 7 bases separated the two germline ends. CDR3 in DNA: TGTGCCTGGAGAAGACAGAATTCACCCCTCCACTTT. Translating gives CAWRRQNSPLHF.

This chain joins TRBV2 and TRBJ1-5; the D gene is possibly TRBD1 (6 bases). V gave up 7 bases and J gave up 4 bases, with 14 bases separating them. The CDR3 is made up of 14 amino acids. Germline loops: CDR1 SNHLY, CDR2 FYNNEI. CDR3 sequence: CASTGRGANQPQHF. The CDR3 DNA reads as TGTGCCAGCACCGGGAGGGGGGCGAATCAGCCCCAGCATTTT. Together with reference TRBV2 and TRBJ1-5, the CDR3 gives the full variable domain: EPEVTQTPSHQVTQMGQEVILRCVPISNHLYFYWYRQILGQKVEFLVSFYNNEISEKSEIFDDQFSVERPDGSNFTLKIRSTKLEDSAMYFCASTGRGANQPQHFGDGTRLSIL.

The chain's CDR3 is CASSPASGANHHEQFF. In DNA, the CDR3 is TGTGCCAGCAGCCCCGCTAGCGGGGCCAATCACCATGAGCAGTTCTTC. The chain recombines TRBV5-5 with TRBJ2-1; 9 bases line up with TRBD2. The ends lost 4 bases at V and 8 bases at J; junction bases unmatched: 13. The V gene's germline CDR1 is SGHKS and CDR2 YYEKEE (reference sequence). The CDR3 totals 16 residues.

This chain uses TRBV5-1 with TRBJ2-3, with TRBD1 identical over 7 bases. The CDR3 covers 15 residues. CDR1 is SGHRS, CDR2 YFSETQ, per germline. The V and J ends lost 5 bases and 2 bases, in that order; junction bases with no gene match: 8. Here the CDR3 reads CASRTGTAATDTQYF. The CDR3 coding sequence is TGCGCCAGCAGAACCGGGACAGCGGCCACAGATACGCAGTATTTT.

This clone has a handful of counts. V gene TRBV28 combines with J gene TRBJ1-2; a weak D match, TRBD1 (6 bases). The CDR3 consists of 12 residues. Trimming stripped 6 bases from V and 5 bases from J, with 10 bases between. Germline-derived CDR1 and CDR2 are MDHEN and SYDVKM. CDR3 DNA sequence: TGTGCCAGCAGGGGGGGGGCTTATGGCTACACCTTC. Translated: CASRGGAYGYTF.

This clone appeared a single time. The chain's CDR3 is CASILGSDNEQFF. The CDR3 bases are TGTGCCAGCATCCTGGGGAGCGATAATGAGCAGTTCTTC. The chain combines TRBV7-9 with TRBJ2-1; tentative D call: TRBD2 (5 bases). The ends were cut back, 7 bases at V and 7 bases at J, with 14 bases in the middle. In germline, CDR1 is SEHNR, CDR2 FQNEAQ (reference sequence). This CDR3 has 13 amino acids.

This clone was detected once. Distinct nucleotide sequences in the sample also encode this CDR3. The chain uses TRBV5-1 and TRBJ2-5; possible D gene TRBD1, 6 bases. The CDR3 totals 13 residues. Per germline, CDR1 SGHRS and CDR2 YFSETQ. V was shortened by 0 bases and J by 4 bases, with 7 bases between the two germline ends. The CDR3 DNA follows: TGCGCCAGCAGCTTGGTAGGGGGAGAGACCCAGTACTTC. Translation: CASSLVGGETQYF.

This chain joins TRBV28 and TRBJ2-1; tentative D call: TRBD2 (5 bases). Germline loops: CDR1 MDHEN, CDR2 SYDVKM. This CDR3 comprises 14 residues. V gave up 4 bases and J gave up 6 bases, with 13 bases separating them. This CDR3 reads CASSYERNINEQFF. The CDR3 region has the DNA TGTGCCAGCAGTTACGAGCGGAATATCAATGAGCAGTTCTTC.

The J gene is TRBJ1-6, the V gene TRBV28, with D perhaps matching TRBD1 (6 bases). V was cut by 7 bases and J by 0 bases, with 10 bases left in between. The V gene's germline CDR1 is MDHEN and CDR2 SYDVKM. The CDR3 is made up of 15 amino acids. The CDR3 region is CASTGQSSYNSPLHF. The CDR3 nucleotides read TGTGCCAGCACCGGACAGTCCTCCTATAATTCACCCCTCCACTTT.